This T cell receptor (beta chain) emerged from a study of CD8+ T cells in alopecia areata. cDNA reverse transcribed from extracted RNA served as the sequencing template. Libraries were prepared by immunoSEQ multiplex PCR; TCRdb keeps only in-frame clonotypes and omits some of them. The sample has over 110,000 clones; roughly half are singletons. In germline, CDR1 is MNHEY, CDR2 SVGAGI. J gave up 10 bases and V 7 bases, and 9 bases lay outside the gene matches. The CDR3 totals 14 residues. Alopecia areata patients provided lesional scalp punch biopsies and peripheral blood, both collected for the study.

The TCR comes from a human donor with alopecia areata. The chain has TRBV6-5 and TRBJ2-1; 11 bases are a match to TRBD2. Sequenced material: CD4+ T cells sorted from blood, taken at week 0. CDR3 sequence: CASTLSGRVNEQFF. The DNA of the CDR3 is TGTGCCAGCACCCTTAGCGGGAGGGTAAACGAGCAGTTCTTC.